The clone carrying this T cell receptor (beta chain) was counted at least ten times. Germline loops: CDR1 SGHAT, CDR2 FQDESV (reference sequence). V shed 0 bases and J 4 bases; nucleotides not matched to a gene: 14. The length of the CDR3 is 19 residues. This entry is derived from a study of Graves' ophthalmopathy and Graves' hyperthyroidism. Beta-chain TCR CDR3 regions were amplified from RNA transcripts. HTBI primers were used in a first-round RT-PCR, which preceded a second-round multiplex PCR. MiXCR was run by TCRdb on the multiplex PCR reads, yielding one entry per CDR3 protein. The sample contains fewer than 350,000 distinct CDR3 sequences, roughly 17% of which appear only once. Moderate-to-severe activity, with CAS ≥3, NOSPECS ≥4 and duration under 3 months, characterized the donors with ophthalmopathy.

The sequence came from an adult man with Graves' ophthalmopathy. Input material: peripheral blood. This chain links TRBV11-1 with TRBJ1-1, with TRBD1 matching over 10 bases. DNA for the CDR3: TGTGCCAGCAGCTTAGCCCGGGGACAGGGGAGAGTTTGGACCACTGAAGCTTTCTTT. Encoded protein: CASSLARGQGRVWTTEAFF.